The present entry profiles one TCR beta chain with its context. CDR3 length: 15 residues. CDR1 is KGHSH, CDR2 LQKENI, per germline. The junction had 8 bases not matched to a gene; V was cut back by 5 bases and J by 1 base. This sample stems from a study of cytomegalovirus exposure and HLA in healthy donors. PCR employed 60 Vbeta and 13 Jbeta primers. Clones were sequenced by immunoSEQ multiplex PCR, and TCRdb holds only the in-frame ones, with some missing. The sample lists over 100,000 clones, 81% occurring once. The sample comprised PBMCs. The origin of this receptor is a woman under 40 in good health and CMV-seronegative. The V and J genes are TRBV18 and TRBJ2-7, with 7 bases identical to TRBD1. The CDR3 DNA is TGTGCCAGCTCAACGGACAGGAGCTTATCCTACGAGCAGTACTTC. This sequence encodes CASSTDRSLSYEQYF.